The clone carrying this T cell receptor beta chain was detected many times. Its antigen is unidentified. This sample was included in a study of Graves' ophthalmopathy and Graves' hyperthyroidism. Study-level findings and limits: A roughly 81% specificity and roughly 90% sensitivity were achieved by a 13-signature model that separated ophthalmopathy from stable hyperthyroidism. Most expanded clonotypes in thyroid above 0.001 frequency also showed up in blood.

The TCR beta CDR3 regions underwent amplification from RNA transcripts. After a first-round RT-PCR with HTBI primers, a second-round multiplex PCR was run. MiXCR was run by TCRdb on the multiplex PCR reads, yielding one entry per CDR3 protein. The sample holds 400,000 to 450,000 distinct CDR3 sequences, roughly 21% seen once. The authors defined stable hyperthyroidism as no ophthalmopathy within 18 months of follow-up. Newly diagnosed, the hyperthyroidism patients had under 2 months' duration and were aged 18 to 65. In germline, CDR1 is MDHEN, CDR2 SYDVKM. The CDR3 is 17 amino acids. The trim removed 6 bases at V and 0 bases at J, leaving 10 bases unmatched.

The chain carries TRBV28 and TRBJ1-2; 10 positions agree with TRBD1. The receptor's source is a woman under 30 with stable Graves' hyperthyroidism. The sequencing input was peripheral blood. The CDR3 sequence is CASRTKTGGSTNYGYTF. CDR3 in DNA: TGTGCCAGCAGGACTAAGACAGGGGGCTCTACTAACTATGGCTACACCTTC.